These 11 T cell receptor beta chains came from one sample sequenced in a study of shared T cell receptors in the human thymus. Repertoires were generated with immunoSEQ multiplex PCR, while TCRdb's copy carries only in-frame clones and drops some. The sample carries 500,000 to 750,000 clones, roughly 90% recorded once. This sample also belongs to another study, concerning human thymus T cells.

Sequenced input: thymocytes. The receptors were gathered from a boy younger than two with a congenital heart defect.

The V and J genes are TRBV4-3 and TRBJ2-7; 7 bases are shared with TRBD2. Trimming cost V 0 bases and J 1 base; bases outside gene matches: 9. The CDR3 is 17 residues long. Germline loops: CDR1 LGHNA, CDR2 YSLEER. DNA of the CDR3: TGCGCCAGCAGCCAAGAGAGGTGCGGCGGGAGATCCTACGAGCAGTACTTC. Its translation is CASSQERCGGRSYEQYF.

This rearrangement joins TRBV5-6 to TRBJ2-1; the D gene is possibly TRBD2 (6 bases). The germline V gene has CDR1 SGHDT and CDR2 YYEEEE. Trimming took 4 bases from V and 7 from J, leaving 27 bases between them. This CDR3 region has 18 residues. The CDR3 loop reads CASSPRICGKGPGNEQFF. CDR3 nucleotide sequence: TGTGCCAGCAGCCCCCGGATTTGCGGGAAGGGGCCTGGAAATGAGCAGTTCTTC.

V usage is TRBV7-9 and J usage is TRBJ2-1; 9 positions agree with TRBD1. J gave up 2 bases and V 5 bases, and 10 bases lay outside the gene matches. Germline CDR1 reads SEHNR; CDR2 reads FQNEAQ (reference sequence). There are 17 residues in the CDR3. The DNA of the CDR3 is TGTGCCAGCAGCCCGATGGGGGGACAGGGTACCTACAATGAGCAGTTCTTC. As protein: CASSPMGGQGTYNEQFF.

CDR3 in DNA: TGCAGCGTTTTCGCGTATTCCTACAATGAGCAGTTCTTC. It specifies CSVFAYSYNEQFF. V gene TRBV29-1 combines with J gene TRBJ2-1; D is unresolved. The CDR3 is made up of 13 amino acids. V gave up 5 bases and J gave up 1 base, with 9 bases separating them. CDR1 is SQVTM and CDR2 is ANQGSEA in the germline V gene.

The gene calls are TRBV11-2 and TRBJ2-7; 8 nucleotides agree with TRBD2. The CDR3 consists of 16 residues. CDR1 is SGHAT and CDR2 is FQNNGV in the germline V gene. V was pared by 5 bases and J by 3 bases, with 12 bases of the junction left unmatched. The CDR3 sequence: CASSPRGVAGSYEQYF. The CDR3 DNA reads as TGTGCCAGCAGCCCGCGGGGGGTAGCGGGTAGCTACGAGCAGTACTTC. The full variable domain, with the rest looked up from reference TRBV11-2 and TRBJ2-7, is EAGVAQSPRYKIIEKRQSVAFWCNPISGHATLYWYQQILGQGPKLLIQFQNNGVVDDSQLPKDRFSAERLKGVDSTLKIQPAKLEDSAVYLCASSPRGVAGSYEQYFGPGTRLTVT.

The chain joins TRBV11-2 to TRBJ2-1, with 12 bases that match TRBD2. The J segment lost 10 bases and the V segment lost 5 bases, leaving 15 bases of the junction unmatched. In germline, CDR1 is SGHAT, CDR2 FQNNGV. This CDR3 has 17 residues. The CDR3 is CASSPSLAGGPSVEQFF. CDR3 DNA sequence: TGTGCCAGCAGCCCCTCTCTAGCGGGAGGGCCTTCGGTGGAGCAGTTCTTC.

This clone occurred a few times. This rearrangement joins TRBV4-1 to TRBJ1-3; D uncertain. Trimming took off 1 base at V and 0 bases at J, with 10 bases between the two ends. The CDR3 has 16 residues. Germline loops: CDR1 MGHRA, CDR2 YSYEKL. CDR3 nucleotide sequence: TGCGCCAGCAGCCAAGGGTACAACCACTCTGGAAACACCATATATTTT. Translated, it gives CASSQGYNHSGNTIYF.

The table lists this clone with a count of one. The rearrangement joins TRBV7-8 to TRBJ2-5, with TRBD2 as a possible D gene (5 bases). V shed 6 bases and J shed 1 base, with 15 bases lying between them. Germline CDR1 is SGHVS and CDR2 is FQNEAQ. There are 15 residues in the CDR3. This CDR3 is CASRSKRNPQETQYF. The CDR3 bases are TGTGCCAGCAGGTCGAAGCGGAACCCCCAAGAGACCCAGTACTTC.

The V call is TRBV7-6, the J call TRBJ2-3; 9 nucleotides match TRBD2. Germline assignment: CDR1 SGHVS and CDR2 FNYEAQ. The length of the CDR3 is 15 residues. The ends lost 4 bases at V and 2 bases at J; junction bases unmatched: 4. This chain's CDR3 is CASSCRLADTDTQYF. DNA of the CDR3: TGTGCCAGCAGCTGCCGACTAGCGGACACAGATACGCAGTATTTT.

The chain recombines TRBV16 with TRBJ1-1, with D possibly TRBD1 on 5 matching bases. The V gene's germline CDR1 is KGHSY and CDR2 FQNENV. The CDR3 loop spans 17 amino acids. V lost 2 bases to trimming and J lost 1 base, with 17 bases between them. CDR3 nucleotide sequence: TGTGCCAGCAGCCAAAGAATATGGGGGGGTAAGAACACTGAAGCTTTCTTT. Encoded protein: CASSQRIWGGKNTEAFF.

The CDR3 coding sequence is TGTGCCTCCTCATCGGTGGGACAGCCCTATGGCTACACCTTC. Protein sequence: CASSSVGQPYGYTF. V and J are TRBV10-3 and TRBJ1-2, with 7 nucleotides matching TRBD1. Germline-derived CDR1 and CDR2 are ENHRY and SYGVKD. The V and J ends lost 11 bases and 4 bases, in that order; junction bases with no gene match: 13. This CDR3 has 14 residues.